This TCR beta chain was obtained from a study of identical twins. This CDR3 spans 12 amino acids. After removal of 0 bases from V and 11 bases from J, the junction contained 5 bases not matched to a gene. Per the germline V gene, CDR1 is DFQATT and CDR2 is SNEGSKA (reference sequence). TCRdb redid the calling of the 5' RACE reads with MiXCR, one entry per CDR3 protein. Of roughly 690,000 distinct CDR3 sequences listed, approximately 21% are singletons. This clonotype was observed a handful of times. These data were also reused for a study on T cells expressing NK-cell markers.

The sample was PBMCs. This chain uses TRBV20-1 with TRBJ2-5, with 8 bases that match TRBD2. This clonotype originated in a woman aged 18-29 years in good health. The chain's CDR3 is CSARDRGLGQYF. In DNA, the CDR3 is TGCAGTGCTAGAGATCGGGGACTAGGGCAGTACTTC.